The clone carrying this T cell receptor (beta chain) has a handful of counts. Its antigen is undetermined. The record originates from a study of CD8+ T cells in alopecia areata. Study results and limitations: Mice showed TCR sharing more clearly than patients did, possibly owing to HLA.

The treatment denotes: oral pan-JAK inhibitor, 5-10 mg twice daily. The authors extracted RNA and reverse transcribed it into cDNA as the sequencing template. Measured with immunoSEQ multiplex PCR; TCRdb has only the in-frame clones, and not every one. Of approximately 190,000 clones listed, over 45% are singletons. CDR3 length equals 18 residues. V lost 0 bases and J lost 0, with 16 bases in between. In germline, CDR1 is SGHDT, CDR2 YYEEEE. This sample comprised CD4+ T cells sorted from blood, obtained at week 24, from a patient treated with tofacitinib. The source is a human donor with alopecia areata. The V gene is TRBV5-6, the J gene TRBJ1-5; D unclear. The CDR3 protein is CASSLGGSGVYSNQPQHF. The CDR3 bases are TGTGCCAGCAGCTTGGGTGGATCCGGGGTCTATAGCAATCAGCCCCAGCATTTT.